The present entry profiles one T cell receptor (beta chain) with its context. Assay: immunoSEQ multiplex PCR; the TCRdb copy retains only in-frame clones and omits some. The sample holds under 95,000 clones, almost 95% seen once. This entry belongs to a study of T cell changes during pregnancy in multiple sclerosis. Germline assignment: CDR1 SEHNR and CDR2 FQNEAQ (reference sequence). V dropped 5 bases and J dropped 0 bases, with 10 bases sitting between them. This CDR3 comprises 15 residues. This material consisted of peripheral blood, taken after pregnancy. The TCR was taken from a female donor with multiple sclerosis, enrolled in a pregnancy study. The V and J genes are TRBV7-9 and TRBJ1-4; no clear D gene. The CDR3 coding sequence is TGTGCCAGCAGCCCGCAGGATGCAACTAATGAAAAACTGTTTTTT. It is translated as CASSPQDATNEKLFF.